Presented here are 18 T cell receptor beta chains from one specimen sequenced in a study of beta chain features in type 1 diabetes. The study's findings and limits: Shorter TCRB CDR3s, moderately but significantly so, marked every one of the four CD4+ subsets in Type 1 diabetes patients.

Sequencing targeted expressed TCRB transcripts, as all isolated RNA had been reverse transcribed. Profiling relied on immunoSEQ multiplex PCR, and the TCRdb table lists in-frame clones only, not all of them. The sample shows hundreds of thousands of clones, 13% of them seen only once. These TCRs are of unknown antigen specificity. Sequencing was performed on naive CD4+ T cells from blood. These TCRs come from a man younger than 35 with type 1 diabetes.

The chain recombines TRBV5-4 with TRBJ2-7; D gene ambiguous. Germline CDR1 SGHNT, CDR2 YYREEE (reference sequence). There are 13 residues in the CDR3. V lost 1 base, J lost 3 bases, and 8 bases lay in between. CDR3: CASSLQTVYEQYF. In nucleotides, the CDR3 is TGTGCCAGCAGCTTGCAGACGGTCTACGAGCAGTACTTC.

V usage is TRBV7-9 and J usage is TRBJ2-5; D is perhaps TRBD1 or TRBD2 (5 bases each). Germline-derived CDR1 and CDR2 are SEHNR and FQNEAQ (reference sequence). The V end lost 4 bases, the J end lost 9 bases, and 18 bases lay between the germline ends. The length of the CDR3 is 14 residues. This CDR3 reads CASSSSSRAGAQYF. CDR3 bases: TGTGCCAGCAGCTCCTCGTCCAGGGCCGGGGCCCAGTACTTC. Looking up the rest from reference TRBV7-9 and TRBJ2-5 gives the full variable domain: DTGVSQNPRHKITKRGQNVTFRCDPISEHNRLYWYRQTLGQGPEFLTYFQNEAQLEKSRLLSDRFSAERPKGSFSTLEIQRTEQGDSAMYLCASSSSSRAGAQYFGPGTRLLVL.

This clone was picked up a small number of times. The chain uses TRBV10-3 and TRBJ2-4; 10 bases agree with TRBD1. The CDR3 contains 16 residues. Germline CDR1 is ENHRY and CDR2 is SYGVKD. V was clipped by 0 bases and J by 7 bases; unmatched bases: 6. CDR3 bases: TGTGCCATCAGTGAGTCGACAGGGGGCGCGGGGAACATTCAGTACTTC. Residues: CAISESTGGAGNIQYF.

This clone was detected only a few times. The chain joins TRBV10-3 to TRBJ1-2; D is ambiguous. Germline V lookup: CDR1 ENHRY, CDR2 SYGVKD. V was trimmed by 1 base and J by 2 bases, leaving 11 bases between them. The CDR3 extends over 15 amino acids. The DNA for the CDR3 is TGTGCCATCAGTGAGTTAAACAGTCTAAACTATGGCTACACCTTC. Protein sequence: CAISELNSLNYGYTF.

This clone occurred a few times. The genes are TRBV29-1 and TRBJ2-5; maybe TRBD1 (6 bases). Germline CDR1 SQVTM, CDR2 ANQGSEA. Trimming cost V 6 bases and J 0 bases, with 11 bases left between them. CDR3 size: 13 residues. The CDR3 region is CSVDRDNQETQYF. The CDR3 DNA sequence: TGCAGCGTAGACCGGGACAACCAAGAGACCCAGTACTTC. Variable domain in full (rest from reference TRBV29-1 and TRBJ2-5): SAVISQKPSRDICQRGTSLTIQCQVDSQVTMMFWYRQQPGQSLTLIATANQGSEATYESGFVIDKFPISRPNLTFSTLTVSNMSPEDSSIYLCSVDRDNQETQYFGPGTRLLVL.

This chain connects TRBV5-1 to TRBJ2-1; the D is unclear. The CDR3 runs 15 residues. With 2 bases removed from V and 2 bases from J, the gap between germline ends came to 11 bases. CDR1 SGHRS and CDR2 YFSETQ come from the germline V gene. As DNA, the CDR3 is TGCGCCAGCAGCTTAGGAGTCATGGCCTACAATGAGCAGTTCTTC. This codes for CASSLGVMAYNEQFF.

This chain connects TRBV6-5 to TRBJ2-3; D remains unclear. The CDR3 sequence is 14 residues long. V was clipped by 2 bases and J by 3 bases, with 9 bases between them. In germline, CDR1 is MNHEY, CDR2 SVGAGI. This CDR3 is CASSYSSLTDTQYF. CDR3 sequence (DNA): TGTGCCAGCAGTTACAGTAGTTTGACAGATACGCAGTATTTT.

This clone turned up a few times. This rearrangement joins TRBV7-2 to TRBJ2-2; perhaps TRBD1 as D (5 bases). The CDR3 has 16 amino acids. Germline V CDR1 and CDR2: SGHTA, FQGNSA. The V end lost 5 bases, the J end lost 3 bases, and 16 bases lay between the germline ends. CDR3 in amino acids: CASSPETVPYTGELFF. The CDR3 DNA reads as TGTGCCAGCAGCCCCGAGACAGTACCTTACACCGGGGAGCTGTTTTTT. Full variable domain (remainder filled in from reference TRBV7-2 and TRBJ2-2): GAGVSQSPSNKVTEKGKDVELRCDPISGHTALYWYRQSLGQGLEFLIYFQGNSAPDKSGLPSDRFSAERTGGSVSTLTIQRTQQEDSAVYLCASSPETVPYTGELFFGEGSRLTVL.

This clone was seen a few times. The rearrangement joins TRBV2 to TRBJ1-4; 9 positions agree with TRBD1. The V and J ends lost 7 bases and 7 bases, in that order; junction bases with no gene match: 10. The CDR3 is 15 residues long. The germline gives CDR1 SNHLY, CDR2 FYNNEI. CDR3 nucleotide sequence: TGTGCCAGCAACACACAGGGGGCAGAAGGTGAAAAACTGTTTTTT. Encoded protein: CASNTQGAEGEKLFF.

This clone was seen a handful of times. This sequence joins TRBV11-2 and TRBJ1-4; no reliable D call. The CDR3 has 11 residues. Germline CDR1 is SGHAT and CDR2 is FQNNGV. Trimming stripped 2 bases from V and 7 bases from J, with 2 bases between. This CDR3 reads CASSLFEKLFF. The CDR3 region has the DNA TGTGCCAGCAGCTTATTTGAAAAACTGTTTTTT.

This clone was detected a few times. The chain carries TRBV10-1 and TRBJ2-2; 10 nucleotides agree with TRBD1. The junction had 4 bases not matched to a gene; V was cut back by 6 bases and J by 6 bases. Germline V gene data show CDR1 as WNHNN and CDR2 as SYGVQD (reference sequence). The CDR3 runs to 14 residues. CDR3 sequence: CASRRDRGAGELFF. CDR3 coding DNA: TGCGCCAGCAGAAGGGACAGGGGAGCCGGGGAGCTGTTTTTT.

This clone was observed a handful of times. J is TRBJ2-1 and V is TRBV30, with 7 nucleotides matching TRBD1. With 4 bases clipped from V and 8 bases from J, the junction kept 2 bases outside the gene matches. Germline V gene lookup returns CDR1 GTSNPN and CDR2 SVGIG (reference sequence). The CDR3 covers 11 residues. For the CDR3, the DNA is TGTGCCTGGAACAGGGGTTATGAGCAGTTCTTC. It specifies CAWNRGYEQFF.

A note on this clone: Additional DNA sequences in this sample encode the identical CDR3. V usage is TRBV29-1 and J usage is TRBJ2-5; D perhaps matches TRBD1 (5 bases). Germline CDR1 and CDR2: SQVTM and ANQGSEA. The V gene lost 3 bases and the J gene lost 5 bases, with 7 bases spanning the gap. The CDR3 totals 11 residues. The CDR3 spells CSVDRAETQYF. Written as DNA, the CDR3 is TGCAGCGTTGACAGGGCGGAGACCCAGTACTTC.

The chain uses TRBV29-1 and TRBJ2-2; no clear D gene. The CDR3 spans 12 residues. Per the germline V gene, CDR1 is SQVTM and CDR2 is ANQGSEA. Trimming took 6 bases from V and 6 from J, leaving 11 bases between them. DNA of the CDR3: TGCAGCGTCGGCGCCCCCGCCGGGGAGCTGTTTTTT. This encodes CSVGAPAGELFF.

The CDR3 DNA reads TGTGCCAGCAGCACCGAACTTCCTGGTCAGCCCCAGCATTTT. Its protein is CASSTELPGQPQHF. V usage is TRBV21-1 and J usage is TRBJ1-5. TRBV21-1 is noted as a pseudogene. The CDR3 sequence is 14 residues long.

This clone was recorded a few times. The same CDR3 can be traced to other DNA sequences in this sample. V and J are TRBV10-3 and TRBJ1-4; D uncertain. The ends were cut back, 2 bases at V and 6 bases at J, with 4 bases in the middle. Germline V gives CDR1 ENHRY, CDR2 SYGVKD. The CDR3 is 12 residues long. CDR3 region: CAISEGYEKLFF. CDR3 nucleotides: TGTGCCATCAGTGAGGGGTATGAAAAACTGTTTTTT.

This clone has a handful of counts. The V call is TRBV30, the J call TRBJ1-6; 8 bases match TRBD1. CDR1 is GTSNPN and CDR2 is SVGIG in the germline V gene (reference sequence). This CDR3 comprises 15 residues. Germline trimming cut 1 base from V and 7 bases from J; bases unmatched to any gene: 6. The CDR3 coding sequence is TGTGCCTGGAGTGGCCTGACAGGGGTCAATTCACCCCTCCACTTT. Protein: CAWSGLTGVNSPLHF.

This clone has more than one count but fewer than ten. This sequence joins TRBV6-1 and TRBJ2-2; 8 nucleotides match TRBD2. V trimming: 1 base; J trimming: 8 bases; junction bases outside the gene matches: 9. The CDR3 length is 16 residues. Germline V lookup: CDR1 MNHNS, CDR2 SASEGT. The CDR3 is CASSEEGLVKPGELFF. The CDR3 DNA sequence: TGTGCCAGCAGTGAAGAGGGACTAGTAAAGCCTGGGGAGCTGTTTTTT.